A single sample is the source of the 14 T cell receptor beta chains below, sequenced in a study of blood T cell repertoires in COVID-19. Using immunoSEQ multiplex PCR, the repertoire was profiled, and TCRdb retains in-frame clones only, with some absent. The table lists a few hundred thousand clones, more than 70% of them singletons. The specimen was PBMCs or T cells enriched from blood (not recorded which). The receptor source for this set is a woman between 35 and 50 years old with acute COVID-19.

This clone has only a few counts. The rearrangement links TRBV9 to TRBJ2-7, with D tentatively TRBD2 (6 bases). The CDR3 is made up of 15 amino acids. Germline V gives CDR1 SGDLS, CDR2 YYNGEE. The V and J ends lost 4 bases and 0 bases respectively, with 14 bases between them. This chain's CDR3 is CASSPDPGLSYEQYF. The CDR3 DNA follows: TGTGCCAGCAGCCCAGACCCGGGACTCTCCTACGAGCAGTACTTC.

The chain is built from TRBV4-2 and TRBJ1-1; the D gene is possibly TRBD1 (6 bases). In germline, CDR1 is LGHNA, CDR2 YNFKEQ. The CDR3 is made up of 17 amino acids. Trimming cost V 1 base and J 0 bases, with 15 bases left between them. The CDR3 reads CASSQVGGRNLNTEAFF. In nucleotides, the CDR3 is TGTGCCAGCAGCCAAGTCGGGGGGCGGAACCTGAACACTGAAGCTTTCTTT.

J is TRBJ1-5 and V is TRBV4-1; no definite D call. V shed 0 bases and J shed 9 bases, with 6 bases lying between them. The CDR3 contains 12 residues. The V gene's germline CDR1 is MGHRA and CDR2 YSYEKL. The CDR3: CASSQEAGPQHF. CDR3 bases: TGCGCCAGCAGCCAAGAGGCAGGGCCCCAGCATTTT.

The rearrangement uses TRBV19 and TRBJ2-5; D remains ambiguous. The V end was cut by 4 bases, the J end by 5 bases, with 20 bases between. The CDR3 length is 16 residues. CDR1 LNHDA and CDR2 SQIVND come from the germline V gene (reference sequence). As DNA, the CDR3 is TGTGCCAGTAGTAAGGAATCGACCTTATCGCGGGAGACCCAGTACTTC. This sequence encodes CASSKESTLSRETQYF.

The chain couples TRBV15 to TRBJ1-6, with D perhaps TRBD1 (5 bases). The CDR3 sequence is 16 residues long. V was trimmed by 0 bases and J by 7 bases, leaving 13 bases between them. Germline-derived CDR1 and CDR2 are LNHNV and YYDKDF (reference sequence). The DNA for the CDR3 is TGTGCCACCAGCAGAGATCCTGACAGCCAAAATTCACCCCTCCACTTT. It codes for CATSRDPDSQNSPLHF.

V is TRBV19 and J is TRBJ2-1; 13 bases match TRBD2. The V and J ends lost 6 bases and 8 bases, in that order; junction bases with no gene match: 7. The CDR3 has 15 amino acids. Germline CDR1 reads LNHDA; CDR2 reads SQIVND (reference sequence). The CDR3: CASSRLAGGPDEQFF. The CDR3 nucleotides are TGTGCCAGTAGCCGACTAGCGGGAGGTCCCGATGAGCAGTTCTTC.

A note on this clone: Other DNA variants within this sample encode the same CDR3. This rearrangement joins TRBV6-5 to TRBJ1-3; D call uncertain. Germline V gives CDR1 MNHEY, CDR2 SVGAGI. This CDR3 comprises 15 residues. V gave up 4 bases and J gave up 0 bases, with 10 bases separating them. The CDR3 here is CASSLGGASGNTIYF. The CDR3 DNA is TGTGCCAGCAGTTTAGGAGGTGCCTCTGGAAACACCATATATTTT.

The chain has TRBV5-4 and TRBJ1-2; 11 bases are shared with TRBD1. Trimming cost V 3 bases and J 3 bases; bases outside gene matches: 4. The CDR3 consists of 15 residues. Germline CDR1 and CDR2: SGHNT and YYREEE (reference sequence). Here the CDR3 DNA reads TGTGCCAGCAGCTCCTGGACAGGGGGCCACTATGGCTACACCTTC. It yields the protein CASSSWTGGHYGYTF.

This clone was seen only a few times. The V gene is TRBV2, the J gene TRBJ1-2, with TRBD1 identical over 8 bases. Germline CDR1 SNHLY, CDR2 FYNNEI. Trimming removed 1 base from V and 4 bases from J; junction bases left unmatched: 2. The CDR3 length is 14 residues. Here the CDR3 DNA reads TGTGCCAGCAGTGAAGGCGGGACAGGCTATGGCTACACCTTC. Its translation is CASSEGGTGYGYTF.

The chain recombines TRBV12-3 or TRBV12-4 with TRBJ1-5; unclear D gene. The V gene lost 3 bases and the J gene lost 4 bases, with 7 bases spanning the gap. The CDR3 is 13 amino acids. This CDR3 reads CASSLEWNQPQHF. The DNA for the CDR3 is TGTGCCAGCAGTTTGGAGTGGAATCAGCCCCAGCATTTT.

This clone was observed a single time. The V and J genes are TRBV6-2 or TRBV6-3 and TRBJ2-1; 7 nucleotides line up with TRBD2. Germline V gives CDR1 MNHEY, CDR2 SVGEGT. The CDR3 has 17 residues. V lost 2 bases to trimming and J lost 0 bases; unmatched junction nucleotides: 7. CDR3 protein: CASSYISGLSSYNEQFF. CDR3 bases: TGTGCCAGCAGTTACATTAGCGGGCTCAGCTCCTACAATGAGCAGTTCTTC.

The chain links TRBV7-9 to TRBJ1-1; D remains ambiguous. The germline CDR1 and CDR2 sequences are SEHNR and FQNEAQ (reference sequence). V lost 5 bases, J lost 7 bases, and 11 bases lay in between. The CDR3 length is 12 residues. For the CDR3, the DNA is TGTGCCAGCAGCGTAAGGACTGATGAAGCTTTCTTT. Its translation: CASSVRTDEAFF.

This chain connects TRBV15 to TRBJ2-7; 8 bases line up with TRBD2. The ends lost 0 bases at V and 5 bases at J; junction bases unmatched: 12. The germline V gene has CDR1 LNHNV and CDR2 YYDKDF (reference sequence). This CDR3 is built from 17 residues. CDR3: CATSRELAVIAKHEQYF. CDR3 bases: TGTGCCACCAGCAGAGAACTAGCGGTGATTGCGAAGCACGAGCAGTACTTC. The variable domain in full, completed from reference TRBV15 and TRBJ2-7, reads DAMVIQNPRYQVTQFGKPVTLSCSQTLNHNVMYWYQQKSSQAPKLLFHYYDKDFNNEADTPDNFQSRRPNTSFCFLDIRSPGLGDTAMYLCATSRELAVIAKHEQYFGPGTRLTVT.

This sequence joins TRBV24-1 and TRBJ2-7, with 7 bases that match TRBD1. The V gene end was trimmed by 3 bases and the J gene end by 2 bases; junction bases not matched to a gene: 0. This CDR3 is built from 13 residues. CDR1 KGHDR and CDR2 SFDVKD come from the germline V gene. DNA for the CDR3: TGTGCCACCAGTGATACAGGGGCCTACGAGCAGTACTTC. Translation gives CATSDTGAYEQYF.